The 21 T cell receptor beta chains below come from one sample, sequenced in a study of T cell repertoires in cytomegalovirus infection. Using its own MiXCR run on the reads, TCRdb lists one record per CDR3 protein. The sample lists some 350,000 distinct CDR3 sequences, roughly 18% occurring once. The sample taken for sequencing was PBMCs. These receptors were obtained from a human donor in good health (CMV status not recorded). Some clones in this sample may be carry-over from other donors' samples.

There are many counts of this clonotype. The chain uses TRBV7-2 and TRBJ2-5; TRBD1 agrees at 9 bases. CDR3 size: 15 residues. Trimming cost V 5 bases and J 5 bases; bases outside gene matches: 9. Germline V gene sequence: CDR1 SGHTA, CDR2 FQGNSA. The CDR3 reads CASSPTGTGIETQYF. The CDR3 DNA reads TGTGCCAGCAGCCCAACCGGGACAGGGATTGAGACCCAGTACTTC.

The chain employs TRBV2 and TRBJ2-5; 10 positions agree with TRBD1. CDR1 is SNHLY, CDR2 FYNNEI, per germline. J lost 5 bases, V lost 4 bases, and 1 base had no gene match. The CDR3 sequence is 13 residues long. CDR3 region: CASSGGQGETQYF. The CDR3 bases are TGTGCCAGCAGTGGGGGACAGGGGGAGACCCAGTACTTC.

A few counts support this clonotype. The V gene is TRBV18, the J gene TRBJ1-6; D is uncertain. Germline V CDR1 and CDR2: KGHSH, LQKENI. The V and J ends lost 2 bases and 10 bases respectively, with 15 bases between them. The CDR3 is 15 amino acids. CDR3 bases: TGTGCCAGCTCACCAGCGGCTGGGTACGACTCACCCCTCCACTTT. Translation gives CASSPAAGYDSPLHF.

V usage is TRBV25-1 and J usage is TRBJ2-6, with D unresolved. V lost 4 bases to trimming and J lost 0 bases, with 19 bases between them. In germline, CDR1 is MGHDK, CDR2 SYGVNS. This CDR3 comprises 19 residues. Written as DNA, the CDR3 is TGTGCCAGCAGTGGGATGACTTCATGGGCTAGCTCTGGGGCCAACGTCCTGACTTTC. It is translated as CASSGMTSWASSGANVLTF. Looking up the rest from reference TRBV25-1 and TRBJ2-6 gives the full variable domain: EADIYQTPRYLVIGTGKKITLECSQTMGHDKMYWYQQDPGMELHLIHYSYGVNSTEKGDLSSESTVSRIRTEHFPLTLESARPSHTSQYLCASSGMTSWASSGANVLTFGAGSRLTVL.

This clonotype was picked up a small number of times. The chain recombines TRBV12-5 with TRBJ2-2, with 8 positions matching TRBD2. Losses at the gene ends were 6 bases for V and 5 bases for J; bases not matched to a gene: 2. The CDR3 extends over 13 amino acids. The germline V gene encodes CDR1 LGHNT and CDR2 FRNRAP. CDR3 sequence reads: CASGPGGTGELFF. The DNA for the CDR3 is TGTGCTAGTGGCCCGGGGGGGACCGGGGAGCTGTTTTTT. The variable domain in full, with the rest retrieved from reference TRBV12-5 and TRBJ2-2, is DARVTQTPRHKVTEMGQEVTMRCQPILGHNTVFWYRQTMMQGLELLAYFRNRAPLDDSGMPKDRFSAEMPDATLATLKIQPSEPRDSAVYFCASGPGGTGELFFGEGSRLTVL.

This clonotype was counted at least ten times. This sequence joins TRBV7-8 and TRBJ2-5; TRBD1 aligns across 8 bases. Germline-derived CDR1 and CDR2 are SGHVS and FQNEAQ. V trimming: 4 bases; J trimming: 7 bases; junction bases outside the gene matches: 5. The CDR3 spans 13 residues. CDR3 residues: CASSSDRGGTQYF. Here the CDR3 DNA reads TGTGCCAGCAGCTCCGACAGGGGCGGGACCCAGTACTTC.

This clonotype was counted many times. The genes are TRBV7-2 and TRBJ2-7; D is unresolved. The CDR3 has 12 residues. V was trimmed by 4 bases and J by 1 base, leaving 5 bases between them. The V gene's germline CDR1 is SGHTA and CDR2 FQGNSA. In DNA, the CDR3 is TGTGCCAGCAGCTCCCTATCCTACGAGCAGTACTTC. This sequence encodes CASSSLSYEQYF.

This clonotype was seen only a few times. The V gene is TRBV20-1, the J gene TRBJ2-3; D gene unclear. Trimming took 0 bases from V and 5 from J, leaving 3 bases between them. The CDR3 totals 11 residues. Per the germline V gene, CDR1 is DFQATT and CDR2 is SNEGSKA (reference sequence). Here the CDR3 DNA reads TGCAGTGCTAGAGATAAAGATACGCAGTATTTT. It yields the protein CSARDKDTQYF.

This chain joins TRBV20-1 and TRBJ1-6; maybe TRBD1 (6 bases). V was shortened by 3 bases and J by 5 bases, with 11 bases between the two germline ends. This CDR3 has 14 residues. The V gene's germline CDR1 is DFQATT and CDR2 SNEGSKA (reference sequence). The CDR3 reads CSAREQGNNSPLHF. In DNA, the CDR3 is TGCAGTGCTAGGGAACAGGGTAATAATTCACCCCTCCACTTT.

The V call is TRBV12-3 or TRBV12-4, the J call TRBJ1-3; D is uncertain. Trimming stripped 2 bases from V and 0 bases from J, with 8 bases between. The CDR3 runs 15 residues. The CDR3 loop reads CASSLLLASGNTIYF. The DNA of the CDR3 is TGTGCCAGCAGTTTACTCCTCGCCTCTGGAAACACCATATATTTT.

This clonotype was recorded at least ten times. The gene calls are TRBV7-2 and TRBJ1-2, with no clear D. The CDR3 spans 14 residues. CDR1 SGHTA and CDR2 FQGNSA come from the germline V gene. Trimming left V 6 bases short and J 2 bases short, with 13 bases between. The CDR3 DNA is TGTGCCAGCAGTCAAACAAGGGAAAACTATGGCTACACCTTC. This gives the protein CASSQTRENYGYTF.

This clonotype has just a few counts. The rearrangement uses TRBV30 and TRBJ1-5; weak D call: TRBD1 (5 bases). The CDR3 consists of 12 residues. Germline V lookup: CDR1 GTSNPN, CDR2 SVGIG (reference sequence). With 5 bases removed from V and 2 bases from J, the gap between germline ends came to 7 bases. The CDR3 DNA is TGTGCCTGGGGGGACCGCAATCAGCCCCAGCATTTT. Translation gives CAWGDRNQPQHF.

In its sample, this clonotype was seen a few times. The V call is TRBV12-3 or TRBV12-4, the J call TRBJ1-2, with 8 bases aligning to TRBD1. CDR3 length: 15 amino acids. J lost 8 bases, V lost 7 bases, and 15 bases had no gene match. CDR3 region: CASNIGQGAVGGYTF. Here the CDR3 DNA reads TGTGCCAGCAACATTGGACAGGGCGCGGTCGGGGGCTACACCTTC.

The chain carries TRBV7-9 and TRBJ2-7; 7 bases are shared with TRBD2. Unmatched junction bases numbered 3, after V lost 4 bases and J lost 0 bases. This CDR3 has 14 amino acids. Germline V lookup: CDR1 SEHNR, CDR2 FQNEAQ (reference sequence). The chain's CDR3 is CASSSWGGSYEQYF. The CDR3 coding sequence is TGTGCCAGCAGCTCTTGGGGGGGCTCCTACGAGCAGTACTTC.

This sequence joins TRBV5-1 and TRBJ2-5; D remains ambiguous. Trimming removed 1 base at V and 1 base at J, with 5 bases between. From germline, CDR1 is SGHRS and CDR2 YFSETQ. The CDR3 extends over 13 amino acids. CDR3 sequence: CASSLWSQETQYF. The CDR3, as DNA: TGCGCCAGCAGCTTGTGGAGCCAAGAGACCCAGTACTTC.

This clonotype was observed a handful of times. CDR3 loop: CSVTPSGPTDTQYF. DNA for the CDR3: TGCAGCGTTACACCTAGCGGCCCCACAGATACGCAGTATTTT. V gene TRBV29-1 combines with J gene TRBJ2-3; 7 nucleotides agree with TRBD2. Germline lookup yields CDR1 SQVTM and CDR2 ANQGSEA. V trimming: 5 bases; J trimming: 2 bases; junction bases outside the gene matches: 7. The CDR3 length is 14 residues.

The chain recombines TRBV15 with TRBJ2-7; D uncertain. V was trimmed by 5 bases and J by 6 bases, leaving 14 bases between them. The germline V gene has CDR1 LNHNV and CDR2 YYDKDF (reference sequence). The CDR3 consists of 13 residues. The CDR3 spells CATSRSGQSEQYF. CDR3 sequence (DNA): TGTGCCACCAGCCGTTCTGGGCAGAGCGAGCAGTACTTC.

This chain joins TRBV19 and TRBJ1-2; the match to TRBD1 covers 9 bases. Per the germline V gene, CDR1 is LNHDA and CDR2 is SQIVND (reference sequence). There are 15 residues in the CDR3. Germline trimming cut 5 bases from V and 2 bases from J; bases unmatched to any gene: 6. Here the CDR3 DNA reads TGTGCCAGTAGTCCAACAGGGGGCACGAACTATGGCTACACCTTC. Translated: CASSPTGGTNYGYTF.

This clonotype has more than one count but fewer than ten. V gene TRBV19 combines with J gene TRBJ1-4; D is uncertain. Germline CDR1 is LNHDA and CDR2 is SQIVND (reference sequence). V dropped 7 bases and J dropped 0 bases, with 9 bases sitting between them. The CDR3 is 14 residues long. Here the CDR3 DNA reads TGTGCCAGTACTCCGGCCTCAACTAATGAAAAACTGTTTTTT. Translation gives CASTPASTNEKLFF.

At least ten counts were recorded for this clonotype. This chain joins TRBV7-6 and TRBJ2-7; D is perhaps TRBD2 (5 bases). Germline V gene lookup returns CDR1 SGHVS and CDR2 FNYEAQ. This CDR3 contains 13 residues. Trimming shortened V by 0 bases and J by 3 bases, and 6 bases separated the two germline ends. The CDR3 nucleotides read TGTGCCAGCAGCTTAGCGGAGGACTACGAGCAGTACTTC. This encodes CASSLAEDYEQYF. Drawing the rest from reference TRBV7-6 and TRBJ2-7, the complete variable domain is GAGVSQSPRYKVTKRGQDVALRCDPISGHVSLYWYRQALGQGPEFLTYFNYEAQQDKSGLPNDRFSAERPEGSISTLTIQRTEQRDSAMYRCASSLAEDYEQYFGPGTRLTVT.

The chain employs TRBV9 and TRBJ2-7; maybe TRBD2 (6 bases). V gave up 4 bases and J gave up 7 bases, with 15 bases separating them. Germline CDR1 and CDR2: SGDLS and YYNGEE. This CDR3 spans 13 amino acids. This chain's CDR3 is CASSFRLSGEQYF. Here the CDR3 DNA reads TGTGCCAGCAGCTTTCGACTCAGCGGGGAGCAGTACTTC.